This T cell receptor beta chain appears in the sequencing data of a study of blood T cell repertoires in COVID-19. Study details: The study drew acute and convalescent COVID-19 samples from the United States, Italy and Spain.

In the authors' methods: Scientists estimated how many nucleated cells there were by amplifying reference gene primers. The table came from immunoSEQ multiplex PCR; TCRdb's copy has only in-frame clones and leaves some out. V and J calls and clone size are those listed in that table; D and trimming were worked out from the DNA. The table has about 190,000 clones, 70% to 80% seen once; the top ten hold 9.5% to 15%. This receptor was identified in a woman between 45 and 65 years old with acute or convalescent COVID-19. Sample: peripheral blood.

CDR3 residues: CASTLEGARGTEAFF. CDR3 bases: TGTGCCAGTACCCTTGAAGGGGCAAGAGGAACTGAAGCTTTCTTT. This chain uses TRBV19 with TRBJ1-1; D is possibly TRBD1 (5 bases). The germline V and J ends were trimmed by 7 bases and 5 bases, with 20 bases remaining between them. This CDR3 spans 15 amino acids. Germline-derived CDR1 and CDR2 are LNHDA and SQIVND (reference sequence).